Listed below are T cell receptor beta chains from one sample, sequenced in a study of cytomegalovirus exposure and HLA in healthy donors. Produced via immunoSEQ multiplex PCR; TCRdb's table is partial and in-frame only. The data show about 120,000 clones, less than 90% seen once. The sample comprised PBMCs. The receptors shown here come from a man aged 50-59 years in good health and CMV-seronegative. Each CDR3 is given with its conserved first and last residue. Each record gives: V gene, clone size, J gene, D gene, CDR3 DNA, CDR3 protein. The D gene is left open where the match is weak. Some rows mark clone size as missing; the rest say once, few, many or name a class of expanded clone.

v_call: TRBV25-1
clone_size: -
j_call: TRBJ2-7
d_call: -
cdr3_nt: TGTGCCAGCAGTGAATTGCGGCACGGAGGGGAGCAGTACTTC
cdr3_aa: CASSELRHGGEQYF

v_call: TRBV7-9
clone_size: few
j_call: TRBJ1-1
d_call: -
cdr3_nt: TGTGCCAGCAGCTCCCCACAGAGAATGAACACTGAAGCTTTCTTT
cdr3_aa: CASSSPQRMNTEAFF

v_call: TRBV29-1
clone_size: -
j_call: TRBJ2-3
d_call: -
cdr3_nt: TGCAGCGTTTTGGATTACGGGGAACTCACAGATACGCAGTATTTT
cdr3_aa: CSVLDYGELTDTQYF

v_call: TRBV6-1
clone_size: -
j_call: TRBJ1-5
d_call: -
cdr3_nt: TGTGCCAGCAGTGCCACCGGGACAAACCAGCCCCAGCATTTT
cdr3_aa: CASSATGTNQPQHF

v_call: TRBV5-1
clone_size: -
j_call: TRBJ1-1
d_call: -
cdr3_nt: TGCGCCAGCAGCTTGCGGGGAGAGAACACTGAAGCTTTCTTT
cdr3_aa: CASSLRGENTEAFF

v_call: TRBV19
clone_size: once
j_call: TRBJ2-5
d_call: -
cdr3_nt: TGTGCCAGTAGTATAGTAGAGGGGAGCGGGGAGACCCAGTACTTC
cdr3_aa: CASSIVEGSGETQYF

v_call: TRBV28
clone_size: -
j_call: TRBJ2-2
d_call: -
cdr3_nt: TGTGCCTCAACTCAGGACAGCGACACCGGGGAGCTGTTTTTT
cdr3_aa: CASTQDSDTGELFF

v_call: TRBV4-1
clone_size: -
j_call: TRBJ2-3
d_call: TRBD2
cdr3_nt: TGCGCCAGCAGCCAAGCACTAGCGGGGGGGCATAGCACAGATACGCAGTATTTT
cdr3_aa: CASSQALAGGHSTDTQYF

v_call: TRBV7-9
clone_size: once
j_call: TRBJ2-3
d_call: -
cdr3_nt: TGTGCCAGCAGCCTTATCAAGGGAGGTCGGGTCACAGATACGCAGTATTTT
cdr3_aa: CASSLIKGGRVTDTQYF

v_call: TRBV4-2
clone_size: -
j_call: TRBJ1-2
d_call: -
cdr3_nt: TGTGCCAGCAGTCCCGACAGGAGCTATGGCTACACCTTC
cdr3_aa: CASSPDRSYGYTF

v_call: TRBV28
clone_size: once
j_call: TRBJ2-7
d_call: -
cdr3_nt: TGTGCCAGCAGTTTCGCGGGGATCTACGAGCAGTACTTC
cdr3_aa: CASSFAGIYEQYF

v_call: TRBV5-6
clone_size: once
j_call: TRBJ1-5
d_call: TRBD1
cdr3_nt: TGTGCCAGCAGCTTGGGGCATTGGGGACAGGGGGCCCAGCATTTT
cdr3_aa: CASSLGHWGQGAQHF

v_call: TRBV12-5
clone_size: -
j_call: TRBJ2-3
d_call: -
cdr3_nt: TGTGCTAGTGGCCTTCTCTACGGGGATACGCAGTATTTT
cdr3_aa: CASGLLYGDTQYF

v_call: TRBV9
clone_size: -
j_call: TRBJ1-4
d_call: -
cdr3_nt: TGTGCCACCTTATACAGGGAAAATGAAAAACTGTTTTTT
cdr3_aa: CATLYRENEKLFF

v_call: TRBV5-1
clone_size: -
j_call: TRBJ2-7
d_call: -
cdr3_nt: TGCGCCAGCAGCTGGACCCAGTTGCGGGCCCGCGAGCAGTACTTC
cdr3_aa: CASSWTQLRAREQYF

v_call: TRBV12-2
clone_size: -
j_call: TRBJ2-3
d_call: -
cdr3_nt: TGTGCAAGTCGCTTAACCCTGACAGAGAACCACTCTAGCACAGATACGCAGTATTTT
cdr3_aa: CASRLTLTENHSSTDTQYF

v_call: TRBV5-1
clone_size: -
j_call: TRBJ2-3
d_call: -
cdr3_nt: TGCGCCAGCAGCGACCGACAGGCTGGCACAGATACGCAGTATTTT
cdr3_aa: CASSDRQAGTDTQYF

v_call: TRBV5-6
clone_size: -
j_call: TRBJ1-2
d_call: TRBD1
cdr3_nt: TGTGCCAGCAGCCGATATAACAGGGGGCATAACTATGGCTACACCTTC
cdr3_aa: CASSRYNRGHNYGYTF

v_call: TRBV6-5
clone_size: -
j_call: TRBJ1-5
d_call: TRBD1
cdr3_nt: TGTGCCACCTCCGGACAGGGGCCACGGAGGCCCCAGCATTTT
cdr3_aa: CATSGQGPRRPQHF

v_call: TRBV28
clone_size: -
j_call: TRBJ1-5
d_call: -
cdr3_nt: TGTGCCAGCAGCTCGCTACCCAATCAGCCCCAGCATTTT
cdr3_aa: CASSSLPNQPQHF

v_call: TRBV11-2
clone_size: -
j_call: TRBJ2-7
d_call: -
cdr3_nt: TGTGCCAGCAGCTCCCCGGGACTGAACTCCTACGAGCAGTACTTC
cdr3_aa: CASSSPGLNSYEQYF

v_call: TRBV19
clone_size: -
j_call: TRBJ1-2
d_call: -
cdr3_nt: TGTGCCTCCAAACCCCCCGCAGGGGCCCCCTATGGCTACACCTTC
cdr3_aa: CASKPPAGAPYGYTF

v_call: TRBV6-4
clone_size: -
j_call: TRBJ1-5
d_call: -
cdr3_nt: TGTGCCAGCAGTACTCACAGGGATGGCCAGCCCCAGCATTTT
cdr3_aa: CASSTHRDGQPQHF

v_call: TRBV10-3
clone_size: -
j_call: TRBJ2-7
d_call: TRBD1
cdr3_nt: TGTGCCACCCTTTACCGGGACAGAAGAACCTACGAGCAGTACTTC
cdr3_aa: CATLYRDRRTYEQYF

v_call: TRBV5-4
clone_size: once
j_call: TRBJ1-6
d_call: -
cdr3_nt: TGTGCCAGCAGCTCCAATCGACAGAGAAATTCACCCCTCCACTTT
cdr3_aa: CASSSNRQRNSPLHF

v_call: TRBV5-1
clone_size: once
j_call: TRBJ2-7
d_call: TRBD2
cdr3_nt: TGCGCCAGCAGCCGACTAGCGGGGTCCTCCTACGAGCAGTACTTC
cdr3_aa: CASSRLAGSSYEQYF

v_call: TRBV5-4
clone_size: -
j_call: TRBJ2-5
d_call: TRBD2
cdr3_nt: TGTGCCAGCAGCTGGAAGCGGGGGCCCCAAGAGACCCAGTACTTC
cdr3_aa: CASSWKRGPQETQYF

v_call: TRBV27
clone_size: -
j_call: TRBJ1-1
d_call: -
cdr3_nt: TGTGCCAGCAGTAGGGGTAACACTGAAGCTTTCTTT
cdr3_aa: CASSRGNTEAFF

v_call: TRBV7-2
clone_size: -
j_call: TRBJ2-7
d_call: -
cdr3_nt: TGTGCCAGCAGCTGGCCGGGGAGGGGGGTCAACGAGCAGTACTTC
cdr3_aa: CASSWPGRGVNEQYF

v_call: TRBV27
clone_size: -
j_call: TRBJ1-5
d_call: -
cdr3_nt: TGTGCCAGCAGTCCCCGAGGGGGGGGCGATTCTCAGCCCCAGCATTTT
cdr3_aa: CASSPRGGGDSQPQHF

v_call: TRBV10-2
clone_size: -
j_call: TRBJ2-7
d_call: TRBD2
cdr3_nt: TGCGCCAGCAGCCAGGGGACTAGCGGTCCCTACGAGCAGTACTTC
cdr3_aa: CASSQGTSGPYEQYF

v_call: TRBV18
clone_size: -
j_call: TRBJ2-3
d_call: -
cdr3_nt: TGTGCCAGCTCACCACCCCTGGCAGGCACAGATACGCAGTATTTT
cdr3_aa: CASSPPLAGTDTQYF

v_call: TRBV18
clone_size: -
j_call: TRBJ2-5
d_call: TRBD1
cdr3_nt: TGTGCCAGCTCAACCGGACAGGGGGCGATCCAAGAGACCCAGTACTTC
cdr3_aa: CASSTGQGAIQETQYF

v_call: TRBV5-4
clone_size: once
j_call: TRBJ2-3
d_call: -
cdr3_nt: TGTGCCAGCAGCCCGGACGGACTGCCGGATACGCAGTATTTT
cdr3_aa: CASSPDGLPDTQYF

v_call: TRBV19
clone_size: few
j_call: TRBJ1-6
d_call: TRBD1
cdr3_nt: TGTGCCAGCAATCGGGACAGGGGGATCAATTCACCCCTCCACTTT
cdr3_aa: CASNRDRGINSPLHF

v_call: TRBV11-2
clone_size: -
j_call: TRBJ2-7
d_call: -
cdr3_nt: TGTGCCAGCAGCTTAGCTCGGACCGACAGGATTGAGTACTTC
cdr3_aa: CASSLARTDRIEYF